The source of this TCR beta chain is a study of T cell changes during pregnancy in multiple sclerosis. The CDR3 contains 14 residues. CDR1 and CDR2 (germline): SGHVS, FNYEAQ. The V and J ends lost 2 bases and 2 bases, in that order; junction bases with no gene match: 0. Profiling relied on immunoSEQ multiplex PCR, and the TCRdb table lists in-frame clones only, not all of them. Among around 79,000 clones listed, 85% to 95% were seen once. This TCR came from a female donor with multiple sclerosis, enrolled in a pregnancy study. Sequences were derived from CD4+ T cells from peripheral blood mononuclear cells, sampled in the second trimester of pregnancy. V usage is TRBV7-6 and J usage is TRBJ1-3; TRBD1 aligns across 7 bases. The CDR3 region has the DNA TGTGCCAGCAGCTTACAGGGGGCTGGAAACACCATATATTTT. This codes for CASSLQGAGNTIYF.